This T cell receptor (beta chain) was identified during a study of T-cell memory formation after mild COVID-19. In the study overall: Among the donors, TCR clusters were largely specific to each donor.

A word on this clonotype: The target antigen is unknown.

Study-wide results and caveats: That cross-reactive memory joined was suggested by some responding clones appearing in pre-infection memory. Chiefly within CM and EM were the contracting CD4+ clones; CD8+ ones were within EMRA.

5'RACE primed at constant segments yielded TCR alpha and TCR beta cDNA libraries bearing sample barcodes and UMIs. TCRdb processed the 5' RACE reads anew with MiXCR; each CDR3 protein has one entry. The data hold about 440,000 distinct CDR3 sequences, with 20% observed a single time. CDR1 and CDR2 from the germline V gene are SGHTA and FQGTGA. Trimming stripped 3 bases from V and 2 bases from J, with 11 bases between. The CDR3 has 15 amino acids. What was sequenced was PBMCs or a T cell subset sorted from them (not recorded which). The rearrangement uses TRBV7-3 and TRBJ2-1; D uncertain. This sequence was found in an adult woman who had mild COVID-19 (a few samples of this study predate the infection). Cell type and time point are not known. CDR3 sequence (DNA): TGTGCCAGCAGCTTCCAACCGAGTGCCTACAATGAGCAGTTCTTC. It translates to CASSFQPSAYNEQFF.